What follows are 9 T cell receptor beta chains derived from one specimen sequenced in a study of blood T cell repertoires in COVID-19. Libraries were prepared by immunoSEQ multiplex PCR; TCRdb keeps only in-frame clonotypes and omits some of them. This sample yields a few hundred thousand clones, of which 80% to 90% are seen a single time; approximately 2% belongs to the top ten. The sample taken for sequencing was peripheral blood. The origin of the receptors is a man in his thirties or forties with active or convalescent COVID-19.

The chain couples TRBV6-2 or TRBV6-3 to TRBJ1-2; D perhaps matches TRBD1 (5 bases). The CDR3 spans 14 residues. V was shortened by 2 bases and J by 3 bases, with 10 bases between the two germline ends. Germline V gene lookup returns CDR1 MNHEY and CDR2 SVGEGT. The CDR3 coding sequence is TGTGCCAGCAGTTACGGCAGGGTGGACTATGGCTACACCTTC. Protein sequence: CASSYGRVDYGYTF.

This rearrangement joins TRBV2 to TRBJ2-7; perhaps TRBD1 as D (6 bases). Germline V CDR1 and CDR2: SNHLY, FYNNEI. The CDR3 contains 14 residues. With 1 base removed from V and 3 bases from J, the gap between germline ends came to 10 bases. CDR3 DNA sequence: TGTGCCAGCAGTGAAGATCCAGGGGTCTACGAGCAGTACTTC. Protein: CASSEDPGVYEQYF.

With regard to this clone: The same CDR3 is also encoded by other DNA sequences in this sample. The CDR3 DNA is TGTGCCAGCAGCTTGGGCCAGGAGCAGTTCTTC. Translating it yields CASSLGQEQFF. V usage is TRBV5-6 and J usage is TRBJ2-1, with D unresolved. The germline V gene encodes CDR1 SGHDT and CDR2 YYEEEE. V lost 0 bases and J 10 bases, leaving 5 bases between the germline ends. This CDR3 has 11 residues.

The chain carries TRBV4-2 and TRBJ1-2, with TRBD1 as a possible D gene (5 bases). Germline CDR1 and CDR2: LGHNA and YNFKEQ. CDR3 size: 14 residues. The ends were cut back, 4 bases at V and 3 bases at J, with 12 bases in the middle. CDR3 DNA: TGTGCCAGCAGCCCGTCGGGGGGGGACTATGGCTACACCTTC. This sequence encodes CASSPSGGDYGYTF.

The CDR3 protein is CASSLRGGEAFF. The DNA for the CDR3 is TGCGCCAGCAGCCTCCGAGGCGGTGAAGCTTTCTTT. The chain carries TRBV4-1 and TRBJ1-1; D call uncertain. The CDR3 is 12 residues long. Looked up from germline, CDR1 is MGHRA and CDR2 is YSYEKL. Trimming left V 4 bases short and J 7 bases short, with 10 bases between.

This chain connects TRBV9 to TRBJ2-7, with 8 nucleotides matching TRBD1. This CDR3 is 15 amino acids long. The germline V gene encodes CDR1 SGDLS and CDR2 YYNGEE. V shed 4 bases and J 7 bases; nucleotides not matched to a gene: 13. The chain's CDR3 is CASSTSGGRAEEQYF. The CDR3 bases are TGTGCCAGCAGCACATCAGGGGGCCGGGCGGAGGAGCAGTACTTC.

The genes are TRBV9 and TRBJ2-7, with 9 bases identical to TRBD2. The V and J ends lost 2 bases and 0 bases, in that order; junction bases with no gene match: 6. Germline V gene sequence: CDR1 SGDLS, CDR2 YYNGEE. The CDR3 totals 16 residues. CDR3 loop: CASSVRGGPSSYEQYF. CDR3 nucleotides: TGTGCCAGCAGCGTGCGGGGGGGGCCGAGCTCCTACGAGCAGTACTTC.

CDR3 sequence (DNA): TGTGCCAGTAGTATAGGGGGGACTAACACTGAAGCTTTCTTT. It yields the protein CASSIGGTNTEAFF. The chain is built from TRBV19 and TRBJ1-1; D is possibly TRBD1 (5 bases). This CDR3 contains 14 residues. Trimming took 1 base from V and 2 from J, leaving 8 bases between them. Germline loops: CDR1 LNHDA, CDR2 SQIVND (reference sequence).

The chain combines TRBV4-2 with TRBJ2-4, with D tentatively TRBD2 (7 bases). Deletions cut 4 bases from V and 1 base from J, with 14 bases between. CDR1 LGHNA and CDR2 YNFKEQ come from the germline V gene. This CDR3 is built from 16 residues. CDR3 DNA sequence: TGTGCCAGCAGCCGACGGGGGGCTCAGGCCAAAAACATTCAGTACTTC. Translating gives CASSRRGAQAKNIQYF.